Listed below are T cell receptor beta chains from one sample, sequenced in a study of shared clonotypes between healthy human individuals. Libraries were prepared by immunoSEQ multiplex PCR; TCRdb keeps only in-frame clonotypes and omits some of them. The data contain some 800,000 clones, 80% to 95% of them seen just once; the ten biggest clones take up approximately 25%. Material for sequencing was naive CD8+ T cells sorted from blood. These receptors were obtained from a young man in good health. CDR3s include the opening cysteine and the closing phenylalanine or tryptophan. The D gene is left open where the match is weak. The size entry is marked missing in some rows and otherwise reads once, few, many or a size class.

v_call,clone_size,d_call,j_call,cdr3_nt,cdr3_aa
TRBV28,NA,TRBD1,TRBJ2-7,TGTGCCAGCTTACAGGGGTCCTACGAGCAGTACTTC,CASLQGSYEQYF
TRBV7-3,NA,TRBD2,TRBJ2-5,TGTGCCAGCAGCCCTACGGGCGGGAGGAAAGAGACCCAGTACTTC,CASSPTGGRKETQYF
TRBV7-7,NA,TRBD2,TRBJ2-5,TGTGCCAGCAGCCAAAGGACTAGCGGGAGGGTGGAGACCCAGTACTTC,CASSQRTSGRVETQYF
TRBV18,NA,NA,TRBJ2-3,TGTGCCAGCTCACCTCCGGAGCCGGGACTCGATACGCAGTATTTT,CASSPPEPGLDTQYF
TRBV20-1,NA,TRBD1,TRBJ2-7,TGCAGTGCCAGGACAGGCACGGGGCAGTACTTC,CSARTGTGQYF
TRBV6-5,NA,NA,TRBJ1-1,TGTGCCAGCAGTTATGGGACTGAAGCTTTCTTT,CASSYGTEAFF
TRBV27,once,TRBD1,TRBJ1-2,TGTGCCAGCAGTCCCCGGACAGGGTACTATGGCTACACCTTC,CASSPRTGYYGYTF
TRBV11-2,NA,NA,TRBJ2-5,TGTGCCAGCAGCGGTAGATGGGGAGTGCAAGAGACCCAGTACTTC,CASSGRWGVQETQYF
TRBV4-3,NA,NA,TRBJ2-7,TGCGCCAGCTCTCAGGACACAAGATTCTACGAGCAGTACTTC,CASSQDTRFYEQYF
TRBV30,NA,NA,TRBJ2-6,TGTGCCTGGAAAACGACCGTCAGCTCTGGGGCCAACGTCCTGACTTTC,CAWKTTVSSGANVLTF
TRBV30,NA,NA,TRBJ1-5,TGTGCCTGGGCAGCGGGGGGGGGCAATCAGCCCCAGCATTTT,CAWAAGGGNQPQHF
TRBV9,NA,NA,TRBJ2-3,TGTGCCAGCAGCGACCTAGCGAGCACAGATACGCAGTATTTT,CASSDLASTDTQYF
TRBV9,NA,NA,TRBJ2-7,TGTGCCAGCAGCACCGGGACACTCTCCGAGCAGTACTTC,CASSTGTLSEQYF
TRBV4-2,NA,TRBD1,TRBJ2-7,TGTGCCAGCAGCCAAGAAGGGACAGCCACCTACGAGCAGTACTTC,CASSQEGTATYEQYF
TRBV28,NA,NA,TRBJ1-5,TGTGCCAGCAGTTTACCGGACCTAGAGTCACGGCATTTT,CASSLPDLESRHF
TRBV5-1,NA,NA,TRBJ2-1,TGCGCCAGCAGCTTGGCTTCCGGGAGTTACAATGAGCAGTTCTTC,CASSLASGSYNEQFF
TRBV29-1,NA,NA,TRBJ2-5,TGCAGCGTTGTAGGCCAGAACCAAGAGACCCAGTACTTC,CSVVGQNQETQYF
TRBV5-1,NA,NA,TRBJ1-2,TGCGCCAGCAGCTCCGGGGACTATGGCTACACCTTC,CASSSGDYGYTF
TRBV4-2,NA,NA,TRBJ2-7,TGTGCCAGCAGCCAAGATATCACCTACGAGCAGTACTTC,CASSQDITYEQYF
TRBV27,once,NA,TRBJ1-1,TGTGCCAGCAGTTTTCTTGGGGCCCAGGGGATTCTGGGCACTGAAGCTTTCTTT,CASSFLGAQGILGTEAFF
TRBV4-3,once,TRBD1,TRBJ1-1,TGCGCCAGCAGCGAACAACTAACAGGGGCTCTGAACACTGAAGCTTTCTTT,CASSEQLTGALNTEAFF
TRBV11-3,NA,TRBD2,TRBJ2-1,TGTGCCAGCAGCTCGGGGGGCAATGAGCAGTTCTTC,CASSSGGNEQFF
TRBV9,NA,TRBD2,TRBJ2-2,TGTGCCAGCAGCGAACCTAGCGGGGTGTTCGCGAACACCGGGGAGCTGTTTTTT,CASSEPSGVFANTGELFF
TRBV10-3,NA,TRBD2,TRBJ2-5,TGTGCCATCAGCTCGGGACTAGCGGACCAAGAGACCCAGTACTTC,CAISSGLADQETQYF
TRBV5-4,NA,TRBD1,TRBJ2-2,TGTGCCAGCAGCTTGGCCGGGACAGGGCTCACCGGGGAGCTGTTTTTT,CASSLAGTGLTGELFF
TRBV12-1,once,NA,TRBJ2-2,TGTGCCAGCAGCTGGGGACTAGCGAATCCGAACACCGGGGAGCTGTTTTTT,CASSWGLANPNTGELFF
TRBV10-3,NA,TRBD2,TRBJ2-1,TGTGCCATCAGTGAGGAAGGGACTAGCGGGACATACAATGAGCAGTTCTTC,CAISEEGTSGTYNEQFF
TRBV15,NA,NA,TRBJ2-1,TGTGCCACCAGTCTTCGGGACATATCTTACAATGAGCAGTTCTTC,CATSLRDISYNEQFF
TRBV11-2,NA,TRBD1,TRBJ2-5,TGTGCCAGCAGCTTAGTAGGGACAGGGGAAGAGACCCAGTACTTC,CASSLVGTGEETQYF
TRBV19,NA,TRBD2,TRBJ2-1,TGTGCCAGTAGTATCACCAGCGGGACTAACAATGAGCAGTTCTTC,CASSITSGTNNEQFF
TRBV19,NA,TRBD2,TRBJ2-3,TGTGCCAGTAGTATGTGGGAGGGGTATACAGATACGCAGTATTTT,CASSMWEGYTDTQYF
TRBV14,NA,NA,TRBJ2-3,TGTGCCAGCAGCCAAGACCAGGGAATCACAGATACGCAGTATTTT,CASSQDQGITDTQYF
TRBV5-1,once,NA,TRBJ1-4,TGCGCCAGCAGCCCGACCGGGGGTACTAATGAAAAACTGTTTTTT,CASSPTGGTNEKLFF
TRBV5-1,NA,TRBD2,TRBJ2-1,TGCGCCAGCAGTGGGACTAGCGGGATAGGTGAGCAGTTCTTC,CASSGTSGIGEQFF
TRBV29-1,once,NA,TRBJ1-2,TGCAGCGTTGAAGCTTATGGGCAGGACTATGGCTACACCTTC,CSVEAYGQDYGYTF
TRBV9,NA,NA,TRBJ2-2,TGTGCCAGCGAACGGGGCCCCGGGGAGCTGTTTTTT,CASERGPGELFF
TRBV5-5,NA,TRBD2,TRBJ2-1,TGTGCCAGCAGCGGCGGTTTGACTAGCTTATACAATGAGCAGTTCTTC,CASSGGLTSLYNEQFF
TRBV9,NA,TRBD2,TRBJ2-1,TGTGCCAGCAGCTCGGGACTAGCGGGAGATCGGAATGAGCAGTTCTTC,CASSSGLAGDRNEQFF
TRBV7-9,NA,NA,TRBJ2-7,TGTGCCAGCAGTAATGACAGGATATCCACCTACGAGCAGTACTTC,CASSNDRISTYEQYF